Given below is one TCR beta chain in context. The antigen is not known. CD8 cells regarded as naive lacked CD45RO, were positively chosen for CCR7, and omitted terminally differentiated effector memory CD45RA+ cells. This sample is part of a study of shared clonotypes between healthy human individuals. For each subset, genomic DNA was distributed in equal portions over several immunoSEQ plates. How the authors handled the data: Filtering differed, since immunoSEQ gave only junction sequences and no quality scores. Here immunoSEQ multiplex PCR was the method, and the copy in TCRdb shows in-frame clones only, minus some. V and J calls and clone size are those listed in that table; D and trimming were worked out from the DNA. The sample lists about 610,000 clones, approximately 96% occurring once. Findings and caveats of the study: Researchers sampled only blood; tissue repertoires likely differ. The generation probabilities recorded for non-shared clonotypes fell below those of clonotypes shared by all four donors.

The CDR3 has 14 amino acids. Germline V lookup: CDR1 SQVTM, CDR2 ANQGSEA. Between the trimmed V and J ends, which lost 3 bases and 2 bases, there was a span of 8 bases. The rearrangement links TRBV29-1 to TRBJ2-6, with D possibly TRBD2 on 6 matching bases. What was sequenced was naive CD8+ T cells sorted from blood. The TCR comes from a woman aged 30 to 39 in good health. The CDR3 protein is CSVDGGAGANVLTF. CDR3 DNA: TGCAGCGTTGATGGCGGGGCTGGGGCCAACGTCCTGACTTTC.